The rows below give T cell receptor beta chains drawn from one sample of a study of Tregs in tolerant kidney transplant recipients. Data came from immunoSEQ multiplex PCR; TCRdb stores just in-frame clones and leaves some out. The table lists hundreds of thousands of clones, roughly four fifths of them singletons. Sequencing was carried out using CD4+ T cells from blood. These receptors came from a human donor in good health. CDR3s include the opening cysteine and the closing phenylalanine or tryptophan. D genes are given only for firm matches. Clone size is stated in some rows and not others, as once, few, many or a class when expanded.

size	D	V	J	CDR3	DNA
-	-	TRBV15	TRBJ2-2	CATSRDLGTGELFF	TGTGCCACCAGCAGAGATTTAGGGACCGGGGAGCTGTTTTTT
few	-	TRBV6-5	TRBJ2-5	CASIAGSRKETQYF	TGTGCCAGCATCGCCGGATCAAGGAAAGAGACCCAGTACTTC
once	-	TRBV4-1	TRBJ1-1	CASSQDTGARSNTEAFF	TGCGCCAGCAGCCAAGATACCGGGGCTCGATCGAACACTGAAGCTTTCTTT
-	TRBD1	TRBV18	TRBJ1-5	CASSPGQGSQPQHF	TGTGCCAGCTCACCCGGACAGGGTTCGCAGCCCCAGCATTTT
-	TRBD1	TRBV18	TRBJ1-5	CASSPWTGTSANQPQHF	TGTGCCAGCTCACCCTGGACAGGGACTTCTGCCAATCAGCCCCAGCATTTT
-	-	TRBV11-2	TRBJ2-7	CASSLTRARTHEQYF	TGTGCCAGCAGCTTAACTCGGGCCCGGACCCACGAGCAGTACTTC
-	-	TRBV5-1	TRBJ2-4	CASSLRGARNIQYF	TGCGCCAGCAGCTTGAGAGGGGCGAGAAACATTCAGTACTTC
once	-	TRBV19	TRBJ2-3	CASSGGPSTDTQYF	TGTGCCAGTAGTGGCGGGCCCAGCACAGATACGCAGTATTTT
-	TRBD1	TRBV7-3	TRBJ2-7	CASSLVGTGAYEQYF	TGTGCCAGCAGCTTAGTAGGCACAGGGGCTTACGAGCAGTACTTC
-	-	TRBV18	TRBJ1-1	CASSLGHLNTEAFF	TGTGCCAGCTCCCTTGGACACTTGAACACTGAAGCTTTCTTT
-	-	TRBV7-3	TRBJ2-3	CASSSAGWTDTQYF	TGTGCCAGCAGCTCAGCCGGCTGGACAGATACGCAGTATTTT
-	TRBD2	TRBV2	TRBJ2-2	CASRGTSANTGELFF	TGTGCCAGCAGGGGGACTAGCGCTAACACCGGGGAGCTGTTTTTT
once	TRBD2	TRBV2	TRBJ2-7	CASSGSGASSYEQYF	TGTGCCAGCAGTGGAAGCGGGGCGAGCTCCTACGAGCAGTACTTC
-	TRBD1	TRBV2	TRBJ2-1	CASRDRGQGEQFF	TGTGCCAGCAGGGACAGGGGGCAGGGTGAGCAGTTCTTC
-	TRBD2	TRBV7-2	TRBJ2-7	CASSHSGSRSYEQYF	TGTGCCAGCAGCCATAGCGGGAGTCGGTCCTACGAGCAGTACTTC
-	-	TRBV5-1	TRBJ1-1	CASSLGLRANTEAFF	TGCGCCAGCAGCTTGGGCCTCAGGGCGAACACTGAAGCTTTCTTT
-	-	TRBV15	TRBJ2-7	CATSRDLGRTDEQYF	TGTGCCACCAGCAGAGATCTCGGCCGAACGGACGAGCAGTACTTC
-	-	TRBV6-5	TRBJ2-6	CASSYSILANVLTF	TGTGCCAGCAGTTACTCGATCCTAGCCAACGTCCTGACTTTC
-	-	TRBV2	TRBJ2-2	CASKRENTGELFF	TGTGCGTCAAAACGGGAGAACACCGGGGAGCTGTTTTTT
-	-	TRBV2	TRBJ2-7	CASRKETPYEQYF	TGTGCCAGCAGGAAGGAAACCCCCTACGAGCAGTACTTC
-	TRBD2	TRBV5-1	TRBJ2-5	CASTVTSGVQETQYF	TGCGCCAGCACGGTGACTAGCGGGGTACAAGAGACCCAGTACTTC
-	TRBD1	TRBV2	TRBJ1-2	CASSAGTANYGYTF	TGTGCCAGCAGCGCCGGGACAGCTAACTATGGCTACACCTTC
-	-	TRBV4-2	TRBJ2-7	CASSQGPGPSRNYEQYF	TGTGCCAGCAGCCAAGGACCAGGGCCCTCCAGGAACTACGAGCAGTACTTC
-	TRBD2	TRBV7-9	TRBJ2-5	CATTWGGGTQYF	TGTGCCACCACTTGGGGGGGAGGGACCCAGTACTTC
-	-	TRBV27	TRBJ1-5	CASSLYPGGNQPQHF	TGTGCCAGCAGTTTATACCCAGGGGGCAATCAGCCCCAGCATTTT
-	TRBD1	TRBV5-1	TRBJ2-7	CASSGYQGQGRYEQYF	TGCGCCAGCAGCGGGTACCAGGGACAGGGGAGGTACGAGCAGTACTTC
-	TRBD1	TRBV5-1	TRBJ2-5	CASSLLTGKETQYF	TGCGCCAGCAGCTTGCTGACAGGGAAAGAGACCCAGTACTTC
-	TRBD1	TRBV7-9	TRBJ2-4	CASSLYSQGTPLAKNIQYF	TGTGCCAGCAGCTTATACTCACAGGGGACGCCCTTAGCCAAAAACATTCAGTACTTC
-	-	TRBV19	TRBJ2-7	CASSLFAGDYEQYF	TGTGCCAGTAGTTTATTCGCCGGAGACTACGAGCAGTACTTC
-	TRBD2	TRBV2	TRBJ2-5	CAISRTSGRGTQYF	TGTGCCATCTCCCGAACTAGCGGGAGAGGGACCCAGTACTTC
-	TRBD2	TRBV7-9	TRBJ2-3	CASSFTSGTDTQYF	TGTGCCAGCAGCTTCACTAGCGGGACCGATACGCAGTATTTT
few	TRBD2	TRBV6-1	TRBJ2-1	CASSGGSGGDYNEQFF	TGTGCCAGCAGTGGCGGTAGCGGGGGGGACTACAATGAGCAGTTCTTC
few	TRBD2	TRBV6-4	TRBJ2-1	CASSDSAGENNEQFF	TGTGCCAGCAGTGACTCGGCGGGGGAGAACAATGAGCAGTTCTTC
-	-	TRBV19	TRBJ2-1	CASTGLRERSYNEQFF	TGTGCCAGTACGGGCCTCCGGGAACGCTCCTACAATGAGCAGTTCTTC